This is a list of T cell receptor beta chains from one sample in a study of blood T cells in healthy people across ages. TCRdb processed the 5' RACE reads anew with MiXCR; each CDR3 protein has one entry. This sample carries 790,000 or so distinct CDR3 sequences, 56% of them seen once, and the ten largest clones take around 24%. Sequenced material: blood. These receptors originate from a middle-aged man in good health. CDR3s include the opening cysteine and the closing phenylalanine or tryptophan. D genes are given only for firm matches. Expanded clones get a size class; other rows say once, few or many, or leave the size out.

d_gene	v_gene	abundance	j_gene	CDR3aa	CDR3nt
.	TRBV5-5	.	TRBJ2-4	CASSLFRKAGKNIQYF	TGTGCCAGCAGCTTGTTTCGGAAGGCAGGGAAAAACATTCAGTACTTC
.	TRBV6-5	.	TRBJ2-5	CASSHDFSEETQYF	TGTGCCAGCAGTCACGATTTTAGCGAGGAGACCCAGTACTTC
TRBD2	TRBV27	few	TRBJ2-5	CASSLGGGVPYQETQYF	TGTGCCAGCAGTTTGGGCGGGGGGGTCCCCTACCAAGAGACCCAGTACTTC
.	TRBV2	.	TRBJ2-2	CASSEGFGELFF	TGTGCCAGCAGTGAGGGGTTCGGGGAGCTGTTTTTT
.	TRBV12-3/TRBV12-4	.	TRBJ2-3	CASTIPGCVSTDTQYF	TGTGCCAGCACCATACCAGGGTGCGTTAGCACAGATACGCAGTATTTT
.	TRBV7-2	.	TRBJ1-1	CASSPTRLEAFF	TGTGCCAGCAGTCCGACCCGACTTGAAGCTTTCTTT
.	TRBV5-1	few	TRBJ2-7	CASSLLDGVEQYF	TGCGCCAGCAGCTTGTTGGACGGAGTGGAGCAGTACTTC
TRBD1	TRBV20-1	once	TRBJ2-1	CSARAQGAEQFF	TGCAGTGCTAGAGCCCAGGGGGCTGAGCAGTTCTTC
TRBD1	TRBV6-5	.	TRBJ1-2	CASRTGDYGYTF	TGTGCCAGCAGGACAGGGGACTATGGCTACACCTTC
.	TRBV25-1	.	TRBJ2-2	CASSNPGVAGELFF	TGTGCCAGCAGTAACCCAGGGGTCGCCGGGGAGCTGTTTTTT
.	TRBV20-1	.	TRBJ2-7	CSGRESVEQYF	TGCAGCGGCAGAGAGTCGGTCGAGCAGTACTTC
TRBD2	TRBV11-1	.	TRBJ2-3	CASSRTSGHTDTQYF	TGCGCCAGCAGCCGGACTAGCGGCCACACAGATACGCAGTATTTT
.	TRBV5-1	few	TRBJ2-6	CASSLDSVSGANVLTF	TGCGCCAGCAGCTTGGACAGCGTCTCTGGGGCCAACGTCCTGACTTTC
.	TRBV27	many	TRBJ2-7	CASSPEGSYEQYF	TGTGCCAGCAGTCCCGAAGGGTCCTACGAGCAGTACTTC
.	TRBV12-3/TRBV12-4	.	TRBJ2-1	CASSLGSASQNQFF	TGTGCCAGCAGTTTAGGGTCGGCTAGCCAAAATCAGTTCTTC
.	TRBV28	.	TRBJ2-7	CASSFGQNTYEQYF	TGTGCCAGCAGTTTTGGGCAGAATACCTACGAGCAGTACTTC